The 3 T cell receptor beta chains below were found in one sample sequenced in a study of T-cell memory formation after mild COVID-19. TCRdb reanalysed the 5' RACE reads using MiXCR and keeps one entry per CDR3 protein. The sample includes fewer than 700,000 distinct CDR3 sequences, roughly 18% of them seen just once. The sequenced sample was PBMCs or a T cell subset sorted from them (not recorded which). These receptors were obtained from an adult woman who had mild COVID-19 (a few samples of this study predate the infection). Cell type and time point are not known.

This clonotype was picked up a small number of times. The J gene is TRBJ1-3, the V gene TRBV4-3; no firm D call. Germline loops: CDR1 LGHNA, CDR2 YSLEER. The ends were cut back, 0 bases at V and 0 bases at J, with 9 bases in the middle. The CDR3 runs to 16 residues. The CDR3 nucleotides read TGCGCCAGCAGCCAAGAGGTAGCGAGCTCTGGAAACACCATATATTTT. It specifies CASSQEVASSGNTIYF.

The table lists this clonotype with many counts. The chain employs TRBV5-1 and TRBJ2-7; 11 bases fit TRBD2. The ends lost 5 bases at V and 5 bases at J; junction bases unmatched: 12. Germline V lookup: CDR1 SGHRS, CDR2 YFSETQ. The CDR3 length is 16 residues. CDR3 DNA: TGCGCCAGCAGTAAGCAGGCTAGCGGGGGGAGGAACGAGCAGTACTTC. Protein sequence: CASSKQASGGRNEQYF.

This sequence joins TRBV7-9 and TRBJ2-1; 10 bases line up with TRBD2. V lost 4 bases to trimming and J lost 8 bases; unmatched junction nucleotides: 5. Germline V lookup: CDR1 SEHNR, CDR2 FQNEAQ (reference sequence). The CDR3 contains 14 residues. CDR3: CASSSSGGEDEQFF. The CDR3 bases are TGTGCCAGCAGCTCTAGCGGGGGCGAGGATGAGCAGTTCTTC.